This entry features one TCR beta chain sequence. Its binding antigen is unknown. Base quality data are lacking; no much larger clone is found one base away. The CDR3 regions of human TCRbeta chains were analyzed by immunosequencing. The paper's data handling went like this. TCRs in the repertoires were matched against a reference library of SARS-CoV-2-specific TCRs that had been generated with the MIRA antigen-specificity platform. Breadth meant the fraction of unique TCRs that were SARS-CoV-2-associated, whereas depth meant the fraction of total T cells that were SARS-CoV-2-associated. Using the MIRA data, every spike-specific TCR was mapped to the spike region that the TCR reacted to and assigned to either a CD4 or a CD8 class. Log10-transformed breadth and depth values were compared by one-way ANOVA with Sidak's multiple comparisons tests. The source is immuneACCESS, and TCRdb retained only in-frame sequences with V and J called. Part of the clones is not carried over; for the studies checked, unresolved V genes explain less than half of this, and the remainder is unexplained. The V and J calls and the clone size are those of that table, but D and trimming were determined from the DNA. The sample table holds 120,000 to 150,000 clones, of which under 95% were seen once. Around 2.8% of the sample is held by the ten biggest clonotypes.

The data belong to a study of T cell responses to AZD1222 COVID-19 vaccine (dated by TCRdb to 2020 to 2023). A note on the overall study: AZD1222 recipients given second doses at about 4 weeks or at about 12 weeks were pooled, since spike-specific TCR depth and breadth were not found to differ between the two schedules. TCR sequencing was performed for fewer than 250 trial participants, of whom some 200 were given two doses of AZD1222 and around 25 were given two doses of MenACWY control vaccine. Enrollment into the trials was organized by age into subgroups of 18-55, 56-69 and 70-plus years, and those subgroups contained approximately 150, 30 and 60 TCR-sequenced participants, respectively.

In the germline V gene, CDR1 corresponds to SGHAT and CDR2 to FQNNGV. Measured from the cysteine to the phenylalanine, the CDR3 is 16 residues long. CDR3 DNA is the only sequence kept; it has 48 bases, read in frame from the first base. Trimming removed 5 bases from V and 3 bases from J; the gene matches leave 8 bases unexplained. According to the study, the label for this sample's time point signals: baseline before first vaccination. Samples from vaccinated people were obtained from the UK trials COV001 and COV002, which included a single-blind randomized controlled phase 2/3 trial of AZD1222 (ChAdOx1 nCoV-19) in healthy adults. For TCRbeta chain sequencing, PBMC samples from trial participants were taken at day 0 and at day 28 after the second dose. Summary of the overall study and its limitations: After two AZD1222 doses, both the breadth and the depth of spike-specific TCRs were significantly higher than at day 0 and than in MenACWY recipients. Conclusions about previously exposed vaccinees are limited, since just five to seven AZD1222 recipients were seropositive for SARS-CoV-2 at baseline. Because no day 14 peak-response samples were available, repertoires were characterized only after the peak T cell response. In the small 56-69-year group, the increase in depth fell short of significance, most likely because of low power. Participants were mostly white British, with more females than males. The authors suggested clonal diversity may have been underestimated. Vaccine-associated CD4 TCRs spanned the whole spike protein, with dominant responses in regions 160-218 and 743-854. Reportedly, almost half of the unique spike-specific TCRs recognized epitopes lying outside the regions that are mutated in the B.1.351 and B.1.1.7 variants.

Rearrangement joined TRBV11-2 to TRBJ2-2, and 8 bases in between align with TRBD1. The clonotype comes from an adult in good health. The source material was peripheral blood, sampled on day 0 of AZD1222 vaccination. The CDR3 protein is CASSPPGTGYTGELFF. At the DNA level, the sequence is TGTGCCAGCAGCCCCCCCGGGACAGGATACACCGGGGAGCTGTTTTTT.